The present TCR beta chain was sequenced within a study of blood T cells in healthy people across ages (dated by TCRdb to the mid-2010s). A note on the overall study: In model experiments, template switching captured about one uniquely barcoded TCR beta cDNA molecule for every two T cells. Age-related changes in TCR beta repertoire diversity were measured in the study by deep sequencing normalized with unique cDNA molecular identifiers. Donors of different ages were randomly distributed across sequencing lanes to avoid experimental bias. Donors were grouped into four age groups: young (average about 15 years), middle-aged (39), aged (62) and long-lived (around 80). Two additional independent replicas of 1 million unique cDNA reads from the same blood draw were analyzed for two donors (one aged 18 to 30 and one aged 80 or older). Paper-wide results and their limitations: Estimates of total diversity based on one million sequenced T cells were regarded as lower bounds and as underestimates. Compared with the aged group, more naive CD4+ T cells, fewer expanded clones and increased TCR diversity were shown by the long-lived group, suggesting age selection. Observed TCR beta diversity per million T cells fell roughly linearly with age, and a significant reduction was already apparent by age about 36. Because the CMV infection status of the donors was unknown, age-related changes in expanded clonotypes may potentially have been confounded. Since profiling was done on bulk unsorted PBMCs, naive and antigen-experienced compartments could not be conclusively compared. There was a strong correlation between observed TCR beta diversity and the percentage of naive T cells measured by flow cytometry.

The 39 donors, aged about 6 to 100 years, were systemically healthy Caucasian individuals from Russia. Each donor gave 9 to 10 milliliters of peripheral blood, collected into EDTA-treated Vacutainer tubes. Ficoll-Paque density-gradient centrifugation was used to isolate PBMCs, with at least 7 million per sample. Trizol reagent was used to extract total RNA from the PBMCs, yielding at least 5 micrograms per sample. Naive CD45RAhigh/CD27high T cell percentages were measured by flow cytometry on a PBMC aliquot from every donor. Library preparation employed 5' RACE. Data came from an Illumina HiSeq 2500. The second PCR ran for roughly 6 to 11 cycles and used a J-beta primer mix along with a sample-barcoded 5' primer. A unique molecular identifier was introduced onto each TCR beta cDNA molecule by a template-switch 5' adaptor carrying 12 random nucleotides. At least 2.5 million CDR3-containing paired-end reads were obtained from each sample. All of the RNA was converted into first-strand cDNA using the Mint cDNA synthesis kit, with a TRBC-specific oligonucleotide serving as the primer. Following uracil-DNA glycosylase treatment, all cDNA underwent a first 18-cycle PCR with the universal primers M1SS and BC2_uni_R. The published analysis was carried out like this. For normalization, 1 million high-quality reads, each with a distinct molecular identifier, were randomly selected from each sample. Instead of being binned into consensus sequences, reads with shared molecular identifiers were discarded. MiTCR, run with a Q25 quality threshold and the strictest error-elimination algorithm, handled CDR3 identification, clonotype clustering and error correction. Lower-bound total TCR beta diversity was estimated with a nonparametric unseen species model using Euler transformation. TCRdb reworked the public reads: Q25 trimming with fastp, MiXCR clone assembly, productive beta chains retained. When rows share a CDR3 protein, they turn into one entry using the most common DNA and genes. These V and J calls are TCRdb output, not the study's own analysis. Recorded for this sample are about 680,000 distinct CDR3 sequences; 49% of them occurred a single time. The leading ten clones occupy roughly 34% of the sample.

With respect to this clonotype: What this receptor recognizes is not known. Base qualities are not at hand, and no much larger clone is one base apart.

As encoded in the germline V gene, CDR1 is SGDLS while CDR2 is YYNGEE. V is reduced by 3 bases and J by 2 bases, leaving a spacing of 9 bases between them. The CDR3 sequence holds 15 residues, the cysteine and phenylalanine included. The read is trimmed to its CDR3 DNA, 45 bases read in frame from base 1. The material sequenced was blood. This TCR was recovered from a woman in her fifties or sixties in good health. The sequence links TRBV9 to TRBJ2-6, with the D segment possibly TRBD1 or TRBD2, each aligning over 5 bases. The CDR3 corresponds to CASSAQGAGANVLTF. The bases read TGTGCCAGCAGCGCGCAGGGAGCTGGGGCCAACGTCCTGACTTTC.